The source of this T cell receptor (beta chain) is a study of Graves' ophthalmopathy and Graves' hyperthyroidism. Study context: Hyperthyroidism qualified as stable when ophthalmopathy did not develop within 18 months of follow-up.

At least ten counts were recorded for this clonotype. Its antigen is still unknown. CDR3 size: 14 residues. From germline, CDR1 is SGHAT and CDR2 FQNNGV. Losses at the gene ends were 7 bases for V and 6 bases for J; bases not matched to a gene: 8. Amplifying from RNA transcripts, the study obtained TCR beta CDR3 regions. In the first round, RT-PCR was carried out with HTBI primers, and a multiplex PCR formed the second round. One entry per CDR3 protein, called by TCRdb with MiXCR from the multiplex PCR reads. The table includes over a million distinct CDR3 sequences, 36% detected once. Other autoimmune diseases, uncontrolled infections, pregnancy or lactation led to the exclusion of patients. Establishment of the diagnosis relied upon clinical symptoms, serum thyroxine, TRAb, thyroid ultrasound and orbital computed tomography. The study's findings and limits: Most expanded thyroid clonotypes above 0.001 frequency also appeared in blood.

The sequenced sample was peripheral blood or thyroid tissue (not recorded which). The chain recombines TRBV11-2 with TRBJ2-2, with 7 bases matching TRBD1. This receptor was obtained from an adult man with Graves' hyperthyroidism. The DNA for the CDR3 is TGTGCCAGCAACCCTGACAGGGTCTCCGGGGAGCTGTTTTTT. It specifies CASNPDRVSGELFF.